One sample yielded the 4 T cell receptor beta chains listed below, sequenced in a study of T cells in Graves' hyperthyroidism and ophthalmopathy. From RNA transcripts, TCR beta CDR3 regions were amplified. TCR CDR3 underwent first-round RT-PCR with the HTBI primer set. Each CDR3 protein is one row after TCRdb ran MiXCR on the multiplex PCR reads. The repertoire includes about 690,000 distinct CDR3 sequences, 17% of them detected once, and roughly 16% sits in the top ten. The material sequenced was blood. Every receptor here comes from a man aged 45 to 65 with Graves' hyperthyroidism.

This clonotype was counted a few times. CDR3: CASWGVSQPQHF. The CDR3 DNA follows: TGTGCCTCCTGGGGGGTGTCTCAGCCCCAGCATTTT. The gene calls are TRBV28 and TRBJ1-5, with D tentatively TRBD1 (5 bases). This CDR3 is 12 amino acids long. Trimming left V 11 bases short and J 6 bases short, with 14 bases between. The germline CDR1 and CDR2 sequences are MDHEN and SYDVKM. Full variable domain (missing parts from reference TRBV28 and TRBJ1-5): DVKVTQSSRYLVKRTGEKVFLECVQDMDHENMFWYRQDPGLGLRLIYFSYDVKMKEKGDIPEGYSVSREKKERFSLILESASTNQTSMYLCASWGVSQPQHFGDGTRLSIL.

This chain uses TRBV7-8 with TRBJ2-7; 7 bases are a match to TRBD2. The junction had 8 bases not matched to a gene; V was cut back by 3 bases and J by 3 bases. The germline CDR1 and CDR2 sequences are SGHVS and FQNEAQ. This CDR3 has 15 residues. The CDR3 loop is CASSLRGRGGYEQYF. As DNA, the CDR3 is TGTGCCAGCAGCTTGCGGGGACGCGGGGGCTACGAGCAGTACTTC.

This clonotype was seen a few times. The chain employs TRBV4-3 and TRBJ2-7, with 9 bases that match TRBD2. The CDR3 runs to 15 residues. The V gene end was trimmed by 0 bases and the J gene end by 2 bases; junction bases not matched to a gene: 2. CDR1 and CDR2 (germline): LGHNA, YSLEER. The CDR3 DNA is TGCGCCAGCAGCCAAGAGCGGGAGGGTCCCTACGAGCAGTACTTC. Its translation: CASSQEREGPYEQYF.

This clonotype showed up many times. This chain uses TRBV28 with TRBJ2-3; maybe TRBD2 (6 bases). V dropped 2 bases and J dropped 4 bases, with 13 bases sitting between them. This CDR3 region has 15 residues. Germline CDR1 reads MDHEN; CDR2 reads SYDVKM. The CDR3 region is CASSLAGYVPDTQYF. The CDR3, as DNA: TGTGCCAGCAGTTTAGCGGGATATGTTCCAGATACGCAGTATTTT.